One sample yielded the 24 T cell receptor beta chains listed below, sequenced in a study of a mutant IDH1 vaccine in newly diagnosed glioma. No antigen has been identified for these receptors. The time point is: week 35, safety follow-up. Vaccination comprised doses that each held 300 ug of mutant IDH1 20-mer peptide, plus topical imiquimod. The method was immunoSEQ multiplex PCR; TCRdb's version includes in-frame clones alone and lacks a portion of them. The profile covers some 71,000 clones, with around 87% appearing a single time and approximately 2% taken by the ten largest. Sequencing used PBMCs, obtained from a glioma patient whose treatment included an IDH1 peptide vaccine. The receptors originated from a man aged 25-40 years with glioma.

This chain uses TRBV28 with TRBJ1-5, with unresolved D. The V and J ends lost 9 bases and 5 bases respectively, with 14 bases between them. This CDR3 spans 13 amino acids. The germline gives CDR1 MDHEN, CDR2 SYDVKM. The CDR3 loop reads CASAPGGHQPQHF. DNA of the CDR3: TGTGCCAGTGCCCCAGGAGGTCATCAGCCCCAGCATTTT. The variable domain in full, with the rest retrieved from reference TRBV28 and TRBJ1-5, is DVKVTQSSRYLVKRTGEKVFLECVQDMDHENMFWYRQDPGLGLRLIYFSYDVKMKEKGDIPEGYSVSREKKERFSLILESASTNQTSMYLCASAPGGHQPQHFGDGTRLSIL.

The V and J genes are TRBV5-1 and TRBJ2-7; D remains ambiguous. The CDR3 runs to 14 residues. The germline V and J ends were trimmed by 1 base and 2 bases, with 10 bases remaining between them. Germline lookup yields CDR1 SGHRS and CDR2 YFSETQ. This CDR3 is CASSLNTPTYEQYF. DNA for the CDR3: TGCGCCAGCAGCTTGAATACTCCTACCTACGAGCAGTACTTC.

The J gene is TRBJ1-2, the V gene TRBV5-4; TRBD1 is a possible D gene (6 bases). CDR3 size: 14 residues. Trimming stripped 4 bases from V and 6 bases from J, with 16 bases between. Germline CDR1 SGHNT, CDR2 YYREEE (reference sequence). CDR3 coding DNA: TGTGCCAGCAGCGCCATACAGGGAATAGATGGCTACACCTTC. Amino acids: CASSAIQGIDGYTF.

V is TRBV27 and J is TRBJ2-3; the match to TRBD1 covers 10 bases. V dropped 6 bases and J dropped 2; count of bases not matched to a gene: 8. CDR1 MNHEY and CDR2 SMNVEV come from the germline V gene (reference sequence). The CDR3 spans 16 residues. The CDR3 spells CASSPDRGRLTDTQYF. The CDR3 DNA reads TGTGCCAGCAGCCCAGACAGGGGGCGACTCACAGATACGCAGTATTTT.

V is TRBV18 and J is TRBJ2-1; the match to TRBD1 covers 9 bases. Germline CDR1 reads KGHSH; CDR2 reads LQKENI. The CDR3 is 15 residues long. With V trimmed by 3 bases and J by 0 bases, 0 bases remained unmatched. The CDR3 coding sequence is TGTGCCAGCTCACCGACAGGGGGCTCCTACAATGAGCAGTTCTTC. This translates into CASSPTGGSYNEQFF.

The chain uses TRBV7-9 and TRBJ1-1; D might be TRBD1 (5 bases). V gave up 5 bases and J gave up 5 bases, with 12 bases separating them. This CDR3 is 13 amino acids long. CDR1 is SEHNR and CDR2 is FQNEAQ in the germline V gene (reference sequence). CDR3 DNA: TGTGCCAGCAGCCTAGAGGGGAGTACTGAAGCTTTCTTT. Translation gives CASSLEGSTEAFF.

V usage is TRBV7-2 and J usage is TRBJ1-1; 10 bases map to TRBD1. J was trimmed by 4 bases and V by 4 bases; bases with no gene match: 3. CDR1 and CDR2 (germline): SGHTA, FQGNSA. CDR3 length equals 14 residues. DNA for the CDR3: TGTGCCAGCAGCTACCGACAGGGGGCCACTGAAGCTTTCTTT. Its translation: CASSYRQGATEAFF.

The rearrangement joins TRBV7-2 to TRBJ2-5; D may be TRBD2 (6 bases). The CDR3 has 16 amino acids. V lost 6 bases and J 8 bases, leaving 25 bases between the germline ends. Germline lookup yields CDR1 SGHTA and CDR2 FQGNSA. The CDR3 loop is CASSSYFRDLLITQYF. CDR3 bases: TGTGCCAGCAGTTCTTACTTCCGGGACTTACTCATAACCCAGTACTTC.

The V and J genes are TRBV7-2 and TRBJ1-2; D uncertain. Trimming removed 1 base from V and 7 bases from J, with 16 bases in between. The germline gives CDR1 SGHTA, CDR2 FQGNSA. The CDR3 length is 15 residues. The CDR3 DNA reads as TGTGCCAGCAGCTTAGAAGGGTTCGGCGTTACTGGCTACACCTTC. It encodes CASSLEGFGVTGYTF. Full variable domain (remainder filled in from reference TRBV7-2 and TRBJ1-2): GAGVSQSPSNKVTEKGKDVELRCDPISGHTALYWYRQSLGQGLEFLIYFQGNSAPDKSGLPSDRFSAERTGGSVSTLTIQRTQQEDSAVYLCASSLEGFGVTGYTFGSGTRLTVV.

V is TRBV6-6 and J is TRBJ1-5; D unresolved. The length of the CDR3 is 15 residues. In germline, CDR1 is MNHNY, CDR2 SVGAGI (reference sequence). V lost 0 bases and J lost 3, with 9 bases in between. CDR3 DNA: TGTGCCAGCAGTTACTCTGAGAGGTACAATCAGCCCCAGCATTTT. Amino acid sequence: CASSYSERYNQPQHF.

This clone was counted once. The V and J genes are TRBV28 and TRBJ1-3; D not certain. Germline V gene sequence: CDR1 MDHEN, CDR2 SYDVKM. V was pared by 2 bases and J by 3 bases, with 11 bases between. CDR3 length: 15 residues. The CDR3 DNA is TGTGCCAGCAGTTTACCGGGAGTGGATGGAAACACCATATATTTT. Protein product: CASSLPGVDGNTIYF.

V is TRBV19 and J is TRBJ1-5; TRBD1 agrees at 9 bases. CDR3 length: 15 residues. From germline, CDR1 is LNHDA and CDR2 SQIVND (reference sequence). J gave up 3 bases and V 7 bases, and 7 bases lay outside the gene matches. CDR3 sequence (DNA): TGTGCCAGTATCCCGACAGGGGGACCCAATCAGCCCCAGCATTTT. Its protein is CASIPTGGPNQPQHF. Together with reference TRBV19 and TRBJ1-5, the CDR3 gives the full variable domain: DGGITQSPKYLFRKEGQNVTLSCEQNLNHDAMYWYRQDPGQGLRLIYYSQIVNDFQKGDIAEGYSVSREKKESFPLTVTSAQKNPTAFYLCASIPTGGPNQPQHFGDGTRLSIL.

The chain carries TRBV4-1 and TRBJ1-4; 8 positions agree with TRBD1. The CDR3 consists of 16 residues. Germline V lookup: CDR1 MGHRA, CDR2 YSYEKL. Trimming at V came to 3 bases and at J to 3 bases, leaving 6 bases not matched to a gene. The CDR3 loop reads CASSQDRVEPNEKLFF. CDR3 nucleotide sequence: TGCGCCAGCAGCCAGGACAGGGTAGAACCTAATGAAAAACTGTTTTTT.

The V gene is TRBV6-5, the J gene TRBJ2-6; no firm D call. The V end was cut by 5 bases, the J end by 0 bases, with 5 bases between. This CDR3 contains 14 residues. Per the germline V gene, CDR1 is MNHEY and CDR2 is SVGAGI. CDR3 coding DNA: TGTGCCAGCAGTGTGTTCTCTGGGGCCAACGTCCTGACTTTC. Translated, it gives CASSVFSGANVLTF.

The chain is built from TRBV27 and TRBJ2-1; D possibly uses TRBD1 or TRBD2 (5 bases each). The CDR3 loop spans 15 amino acids. V lost 3 bases, J lost 6 bases, and 15 bases lay in between. From germline, CDR1 is MNHEY and CDR2 SMNVEV (reference sequence). CDR3 sequence (DNA): TGTGCCAGCAGTTTGATCAGCTTCGGGGCCAATGAGCAGTTCTTC. Residues: CASSLISFGANEQFF.

The chain employs TRBV28 and TRBJ1-2; D not resolved. V was pared by 5 bases and J by 4 bases, with 5 bases between. The CDR3 length is 11 residues. CDR1 is MDHEN, CDR2 SYDVKM, per germline. The CDR3 DNA reads TGTGCCAGCAGTCAATCCTATGGCTACACCTTC. Protein product: CASSQSYGYTF.

This clone was counted a single time. This chain links TRBV11-3 with TRBJ1-1; possible D gene TRBD1, 5 bases. CDR3 length: 15 residues. Germline CDR1 is SGHNT and CDR2 is YENEEA. Trimming removed 1 base at V and 1 base at J, with 10 bases between. CDR3 amino acids: CASSLGDGENTEAFF. CDR3 sequence (DNA): TGTGCCAGCAGCTTAGGGGACGGAGAGAACACTGAAGCTTTCTTT. The whole variable domain, remainder taken from reference TRBV11-3 and TRBJ1-1, is EAGVVQSPRYKIIEKKQPVAFWCNPISGHNTLYWYLQNLGQGPELLIRYENEEAVDDSQLPKDRFSAERLKGVDSTLKIQPAELGDSAVYLCASSLGDGENTEAFFGQGTRLTVV.

V and J are TRBV11-1 and TRBJ2-1; 7 positions agree with TRBD2. V gave up 6 bases and J gave up 2 bases; unmatched junction bases: 7. This CDR3 comprises 15 residues. From germline, CDR1 is SGHAT and CDR2 FQDESV (reference sequence). DNA of the CDR3: TGTGCCAGCAGACTGAGCGGGGCCCCCTACAATGAGCAGTTCTTC. It specifies CASRLSGAPYNEQFF.

The V and J genes are TRBV4-1 and TRBJ2-5; 8 nucleotides agree with TRBD2. V shed 4 bases and J 5 bases; nucleotides not matched to a gene: 3. In germline, CDR1 is MGHRA, CDR2 YSYEKL. This CDR3 is 13 amino acids long. CDR3 in DNA: TGCGCCAGCAGCCCCCCGGGAGGGGAGACCCAGTACTTC. Residues: CASSPPGGETQYF.

This clone came up a few times. The V call is TRBV30, the J call TRBJ1-1, with 7 bases aligning to TRBD1. The V gene's germline CDR1 is GTSNPN and CDR2 SVGIG (reference sequence). The ends lost 1 base at V and 5 bases at J; junction bases unmatched: 10. This CDR3 spans 15 amino acids. The CDR3 protein is CAWSDQGRGRTEAFF. The CDR3 nucleotides read TGTGCCTGGAGTGATCAGGGGAGGGGGCGTACTGAAGCTTTCTTT. The full variable domain, with the rest looked up from reference TRBV30 and TRBJ1-1, is SQTIHQWPATLVQPVGSPLSLECTVEGTSNPNLYWYRQAAGRGLQLLFYSVGIGQISSEVPQNLSASRPQDRQFILSSKKLLLSDSGFYLCAWSDQGRGRTEAFFGQGTRLTVV.

The CDR3 DNA follows: TGTGCCAGCAGGCCTCAGGGGGCCATTAGGGGCGAGCAGTACTTC. Translated: CASRPQGAIRGEQYF. The chain has TRBV6-1 and TRBJ2-7, with 8 bases matching TRBD1. The ends lost 6 bases at V and 6 bases at J; junction bases unmatched: 13. Germline V gene lookup returns CDR1 MNHNS and CDR2 SASEGT. CDR3 length: 15 amino acids.

The V call is TRBV13, the J call TRBJ2-7, with D possibly being TRBD1 (7 bases). Between the trimmed V and J ends, which lost 5 bases and 6 bases, there was a span of 17 bases. This CDR3 has 14 amino acids. CDR1 and CDR2 from the germline V gene are PRHDT and FYEKMQ (reference sequence). CDR3 DNA: TGTGCCAGCAGCCCGGAGGGGGCGAAAGGCGAGCAGTACTTC. Translating gives CASSPEGAKGEQYF. Full variable domain (outside the CDR3, taken from reference TRBV13 and TRBJ2-7): AAGVIQSPRHLIKEKRETATLKCYPIPRHDTVYWYQQGPGQDPQFLISFYEKMQSDKGSIPDRFSAQQFSDYHSELNMSSLELGDSALYFCASSPEGAKGEQYFGPGTRLTVT.

The V and J genes are TRBV2 and TRBJ1-2; D perhaps matches TRBD1 (5 bases). The CDR3 covers 14 residues. CDR1 and CDR2 (germline): SNHLY, FYNNEI. The V gene lost 3 bases and the J gene lost 3 bases, with 11 bases spanning the gap. CDR3 in DNA: TGTGCCAGCAGTGAGGCAGGGAGGCACTATGGCTACACCTTC. Amino acids: CASSEAGRHYGYTF.

This rearrangement joins TRBV5-1 to TRBJ2-5, with D hard to call. V lost 0 bases, J lost 5 bases, and 11 bases lay in between. CDR3 length: 14 amino acids. Germline V gives CDR1 SGHRS, CDR2 YFSETQ. CDR3 coding DNA: TGCGCCAGCAGCTTGGAAAGTAGAGGCGAGACCCAGTACTTC. Protein product: CASSLESRGETQYF.